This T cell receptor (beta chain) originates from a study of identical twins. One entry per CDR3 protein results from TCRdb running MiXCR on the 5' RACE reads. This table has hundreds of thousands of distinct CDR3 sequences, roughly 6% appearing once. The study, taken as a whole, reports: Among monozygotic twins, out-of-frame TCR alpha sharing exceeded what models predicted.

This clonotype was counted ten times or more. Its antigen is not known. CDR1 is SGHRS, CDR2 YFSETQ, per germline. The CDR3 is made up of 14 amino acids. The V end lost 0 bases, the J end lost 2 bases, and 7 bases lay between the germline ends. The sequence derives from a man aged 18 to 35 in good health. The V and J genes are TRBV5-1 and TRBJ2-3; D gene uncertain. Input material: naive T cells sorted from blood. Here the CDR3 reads CASSLAADTDTQYF. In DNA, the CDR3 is TGCGCCAGCAGCTTGGCGGCAGACACAGATACGCAGTATTTT. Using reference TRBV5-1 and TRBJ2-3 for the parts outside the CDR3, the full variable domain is KAGVTQTPRYLIKTRGQQVTLSCSPISGHRSVSWYQQTPGQGLQFLFEYFSETQRNKGNFPGRFSGRQFSNSRSEMNVSTLELGDSALYLCASSLAADTDTQYFGPGTRLTVL.